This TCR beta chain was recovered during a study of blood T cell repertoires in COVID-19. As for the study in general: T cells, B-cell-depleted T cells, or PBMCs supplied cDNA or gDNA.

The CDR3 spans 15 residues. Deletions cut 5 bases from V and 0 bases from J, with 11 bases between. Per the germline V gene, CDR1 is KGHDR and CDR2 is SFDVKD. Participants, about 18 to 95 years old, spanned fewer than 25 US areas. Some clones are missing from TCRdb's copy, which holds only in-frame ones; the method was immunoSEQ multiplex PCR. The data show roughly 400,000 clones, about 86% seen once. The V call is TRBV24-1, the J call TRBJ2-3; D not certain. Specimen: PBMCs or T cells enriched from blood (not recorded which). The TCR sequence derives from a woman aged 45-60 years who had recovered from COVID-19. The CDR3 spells CATSGGPGSTDTQYF. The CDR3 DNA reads TGTGCCACCAGTGGAGGTCCCGGGAGCACAGATACGCAGTATTTT.